This passage covers 28 T cell receptor beta chains from one sample sequenced in a study of graft-versus-host responses after intestinal transplantation. The method was immunoSEQ multiplex PCR; TCRdb's version includes in-frame clones alone and lacks a portion of them. The profile shows about 99,000 clones, approximately 90% of them singletons. These receptors' targets are unknown. Source: unstimulated CD8+ T cells sorted from spleen or lymph node cells, taken before transplant. The receptor set was obtained from a human donor who was the organ donor for an intestinal transplant.

The CDR3 reads CASSEYFTTGEVGYTF. CDR3 DNA: TGTGCCAGCAGTGAATATTTCACGACAGGGGAGGTTGGCTACACCTTC. The V gene is TRBV25-1, the J gene TRBJ1-2; TRBD1 aligns across 8 bases. J lost 7 bases, V lost 0 bases, and 10 bases had no gene match. The CDR3 has 16 residues. The germline V gene has CDR1 MGHDK and CDR2 SYGVNS.

V and J are TRBV19 and TRBJ1-2, with D tentatively TRBD1 (6 bases). The germline V gene has CDR1 LNHDA and CDR2 SQIVND (reference sequence). CDR3 size: 17 residues. V lost 3 bases and J lost 5, with 22 bases in between. The CDR3, as DNA: TGTGCCAGTAGTATCGCAGCACTCAGGGGCCCTTCATATGGCTACACCTTC. It codes for CASSIAALRGPSYGYTF.

This rearrangement joins TRBV30 to TRBJ2-7; D is perhaps TRBD2 (5 bases). Trimming took off 0 bases at V and 2 bases at J, with 17 bases between the two ends. The CDR3 runs to 16 residues. Germline V CDR1 and CDR2: GTSNPN, SVGIG (reference sequence). CDR3 nucleotides: TGTGCCTGGAGTGTACCCCACGAGCAGCGGCCCTACGAGCAGTACTTC. Translated: CAWSVPHEQRPYEQYF.

V is TRBV4-1 and J is TRBJ2-7, with TRBD2 identical over 8 bases. Germline V gives CDR1 MGHRA, CDR2 YSYEKL. The J segment lost 0 bases and the V segment lost 5 bases, leaving 3 bases of the junction unmatched. The CDR3 contains 14 residues. The CDR3 is CASSDGGDSYEQYF. The CDR3 nucleotides are TGCGCCAGCAGCGACGGGGGGGACTCCTACGAGCAGTACTTC.

This clone was seen only a few times. V gene TRBV4-1 combines with J gene TRBJ1-2, with 7 bases aligning to TRBD1. V was clipped by 2 bases and J by 4 bases; unmatched bases: 4. CDR3 length: 14 residues. Germline CDR1 MGHRA, CDR2 YSYEKL. The CDR3 region is CASSQPGQLYGYTF. The DNA of the CDR3 is TGCGCCAGCAGCCAACCGGGACAGCTCTATGGCTACACCTTC.

V gene TRBV6-4 combines with J gene TRBJ1-4; the D is unclear. This CDR3 comprises 13 residues. The germline CDR1 and CDR2 sequences are MRHNA and SNTAGT. The V end lost 6 bases, the J end lost 6 bases, and 11 bases lay between the germline ends. The CDR3 DNA is TGTGCCAGCAGACTGCTTATGCATGAAAAACTGTTTTTT. As protein: CASRLLMHEKLFF.

V is TRBV5-4 and J is TRBJ2-3, with D possibly matching TRBD2 (6 bases). Trimming pared 3 bases from V and 5 bases from J, leaving 13 bases between. The CDR3 has 14 amino acids. The germline CDR1 and CDR2 sequences are SGHNT and YYREEE (reference sequence). The CDR3 protein is CASSSNGGVDTQYF. CDR3 coding DNA: TGTGCCAGCAGCTCTAACGGGGGAGTAGATACGCAGTATTTT.

This clone came up once. V is TRBV30 and J is TRBJ2-5, with D perhaps matching TRBD1 (5 bases). Germline assignment: CDR1 GTSNPN and CDR2 SVGIG (reference sequence). Trimming shortened V by 4 bases and J by 5 bases, and 17 bases separated the two germline ends. The CDR3 has 14 residues. Here the CDR3 DNA reads TGTGCCTGGATCCGTCAGGGTGAAGGGGAGACCCAGTACTTC. It translates to CAWIRQGEGETQYF.

This clone was recorded a few times. This chain connects TRBV4-1 to TRBJ1-1; D gene unclear. The length of the CDR3 is 14 residues. CDR1 and CDR2 from the germline V gene are MGHRA and YSYEKL. Trimming cost V 0 bases and J 1 base, with 6 bases left between them. The CDR3 loop reads CASSQEPGNTEAFF. Written as DNA, the CDR3 is TGCGCCAGCAGCCAAGAGCCGGGGAACACTGAAGCTTTCTTT.

The chain carries TRBV21-1 and TRBJ2-1; the table's TRBD1 call for D was not verified on the DNA. TRBV21-1 is reported as a pseudogene. This CDR3 is 15 amino acids long. For the CDR3, the DNA is TGTGCCAGCAGCAAGAGGGGGTCGGGTGTTTATGAGCAGTTCTTC. Its translation: CASSKRGSGVYEQFF.

The chain joins TRBV11-3 to TRBJ2-1; 10 nucleotides line up with TRBD2. Per germline, CDR1 SGHNT and CDR2 YENEEA. This CDR3 contains 17 residues. Trimming cost V 2 bases and J 10 bases; bases outside gene matches: 14. The CDR3 here is CASSLLASGGSGREQFF. The DNA for the CDR3 is TGTGCCAGCAGCTTACTGGCTAGCGGGGGAAGCGGGAGGGAGCAGTTCTTC.

This rearrangement joins TRBV6-1 to TRBJ2-5; tentative D call: TRBD2 (6 bases). The end of the DNA is better explained by TRBJ2-7, so the J call may be wrong. The CDR3 totals 12 residues. CDR1 and CDR2 (germline): MNHNS, SASEGT. The CDR3 coding sequence is TGTGCCACCAATCGGGACTTCTACGAGCAGTACTTC. This gives the protein CATNRDFYEQYF.

J is TRBJ2-3 and V is TRBV18, with 7 bases that match TRBD1. After removal of 4 bases from V and 8 bases from J, the junction contained 18 bases not matched to a gene. This CDR3 is 17 amino acids long. Germline V gene data show CDR1 as KGHSH and CDR2 as LQKENI. The CDR3 spells CASSRRQGRIGYGTQYF. The CDR3 DNA follows: TGTGCCAGCTCACGTAGACAGGGTCGGATTGGGTACGGTACGCAGTATTTT.

The chain couples TRBV2 to TRBJ2-5, with TRBD2 matching 12 bases. Germline CDR1 is SNHLY and CDR2 is FYNNEI. This CDR3 spans 15 amino acids. V gave up 4 bases and J gave up 0 bases; unmatched junction bases: 0. The CDR3: CASSGTSGNQETQYF. As DNA, the CDR3 is TGTGCCAGCAGTGGGACTAGCGGGAACCAAGAGACCCAGTACTTC.

The rearrangement links TRBV11-3 to TRBJ2-3, with TRBD2 identical over 12 bases. Germline-derived CDR1 and CDR2 are SGHNT and YENEEA. V gave up 4 bases and J gave up 3 bases; unmatched junction bases: 14. The CDR3 loop spans 19 amino acids. CDR3 in DNA: TGTGCCAGCAGCTCCCCTTCTAGCGGGGGGGCGGATCGAACAGATACGCAGTATTTT. It encodes CASSSPSSGGADRTDTQYF.

The chain couples TRBV2 to TRBJ2-1; 11 bases are a match to TRBD2. The CDR3 contains 14 residues. The germline V gene encodes CDR1 SNHLY and CDR2 FYNNEI. Germline trimming cut 10 bases from V and 5 bases from J; bases unmatched to any gene: 7. This CDR3 is CATLLAGVDNEQFF. In DNA, the CDR3 is TGTGCCACGTTACTAGCGGGAGTTGACAATGAGCAGTTCTTC. Complete variable domain (other parts from reference TRBV2 and TRBJ2-1): EPEVTQTPSHQVTQMGQEVILRCVPISNHLYFYWYRQILGQKVEFLVSFYNNEISEKSEIFDDQFSVERPDGSNFTLKIRSTKLEDSAMYFCATLLAGVDNEQFFGPGTRLTVL.

The gene calls are TRBV19 and TRBJ2-3, with D possibly TRBD2 on 5 matching bases. The V end lost 3 bases, the J end lost 2 bases, and 9 bases lay between the germline ends. The CDR3 spans 14 residues. Germline CDR1 reads LNHDA; CDR2 reads SQIVND (reference sequence). The CDR3 sequence: CASSMWRYTDTQYF. In DNA, the CDR3 is TGTGCCAGTAGTATGTGGAGGTACACAGATACGCAGTATTTT.

In this sample, this clone turned up once. The CDR3 sequence: CASSAGQGRNQPQHF. The CDR3 nucleotides read TGTGCCAGCAGCGCGGGACAGGGAAGAAATCAGCCCCAGCATTTT. The V and J genes are TRBV9 and TRBJ1-5; TRBD1 matches 9 bases. Germline assignment: CDR1 SGDLS and CDR2 YYNGEE. The CDR3 loop spans 15 amino acids. J lost 4 bases, V lost 3 bases, and 5 bases had no gene match. The complete variable domain, with remaining parts taken from reference TRBV9 and TRBJ1-5, reads DSGVTQTPKHLITATGQRVTLRCSPRSGDLSVYWYQQSLDQGLQFLIQYYNGEERAKGNILERFSAQQFPDLHSELNLSSLELGDSALYFCASSAGQGRNQPQHFGDGTRLSIL.

The chain carries TRBV11-2 and TRBJ2-4, with 13 bases aligning to TRBD2. The CDR3 runs to 16 residues. Unmatched junction bases numbered 9, after V lost 5 bases and J lost 8 bases. Germline CDR1 reads SGHAT; CDR2 reads FQNNGV. In DNA form, the CDR3 reads TGTGCCAGCAGCGCCCGACTAGCGGGGGGTTCCGACATTCAGTACTTC. This codes for CASSARLAGGSDIQYF.

In DNA form, the CDR3 reads TGTGCCAGCAGTTTTCAGGGGACAGTCTACGAGCAGTACTTC. The encoded protein is CASSFQGTVYEQYF. V usage is TRBV28 and J usage is TRBJ2-7, with TRBD1 matching 7 bases. V dropped 3 bases and J dropped 3; count of bases not matched to a gene: 5. The CDR3 totals 14 residues. Germline V gene data show CDR1 as MDHEN and CDR2 as SYDVKM.

The rearrangement uses TRBV25-1 and TRBJ2-1; 10 nucleotides match TRBD1. There are 15 residues in the CDR3. Germline CDR1 is MGHDK and CDR2 is SYGVNS. The V segment lost 6 bases and the J segment 6 bases; nucleotides outside the gene matches: 8. The CDR3 region is CASSLGTGDPNEQFF. The DNA for the CDR3 is TGTGCCAGCAGCCTTGGGACAGGGGATCCCAATGAGCAGTTCTTC.

The rearrangement joins TRBV7-8 to TRBJ2-7; D possibly corresponds to TRBD1 (6 bases). Germline assignment: CDR1 SGHVS and CDR2 FQNEAQ. The CDR3 is 16 residues long. Trimming removed 0 bases at V and 7 bases at J, with 19 bases between. CDR3 nucleotides: TGTGCCAGCAGCTTAGCGGGGGCGTTTGGCTTGTGGGAGCAGTACTTC. Its translation: CASSLAGAFGLWEQYF.

This sequence joins TRBV5-1 and TRBJ1-1; D unclear. CDR3 length: 14 amino acids. Germline CDR1 is SGHRS and CDR2 is YFSETQ. V gave up 0 bases and J gave up 4 bases, with 10 bases separating them. CDR3 sequence reads: CASSLGGGSTEAFF. As DNA, the CDR3 is TGCGCCAGCAGCTTGGGGGGAGGGAGCACTGAAGCTTTCTTT.

The rearrangement uses TRBV6-1 and TRBJ2-1; D gene unclear. V lost 2 bases and J 3 bases, leaving 8 bases between the germline ends. CDR1 MNHNS and CDR2 SASEGT come from the germline V gene. CDR3 length equals 14 residues. CDR3 amino acids: CASSESLFYNEQFF. CDR3 in DNA: TGTGCCAGCAGTGAATCTCTATTCTACAATGAGCAGTTCTTC.

The chain is built from TRBV19 and TRBJ2-1, with 8 bases identical to TRBD2. Germline assignment: CDR1 LNHDA and CDR2 SQIVND (reference sequence). The V gene end was trimmed by 5 bases and the J gene end by 5 bases; junction bases not matched to a gene: 8. This CDR3 has 15 amino acids. The CDR3 sequence: CASSLFYGGDNEQFF. The CDR3 nucleotides are TGTGCCAGTAGTTTGTTTTACGGGGGGGACAATGAGCAGTTCTTC.

This chain connects TRBV6-6 to TRBJ2-7; 9 nucleotides match TRBD2. Germline CDR1 MNHNY, CDR2 SVGAGI (reference sequence). This CDR3 is 15 amino acids long. The trim removed 8 bases at V and 0 bases at J, leaving 8 bases unmatched. CDR3 DNA: TGTGCCAGCGGGCCCAAGCGGGGGGCCTCCTACGAGCAGTACTTC. It specifies CASGPKRGASYEQYF.

This chain joins TRBV28 and TRBJ2-5; D gene ambiguous. The CDR3 loop spans 15 amino acids. V was clipped by 6 bases and J by 5 bases, with 19 bases between them. Germline V CDR1 and CDR2: MDHEN, SYDVKM. CDR3 protein: CASSPVSVVGETQYF. CDR3 bases: TGTGCCAGCAGCCCAGTCAGCGTGGTTGGGGAGACCCAGTACTTC.

As DNA, the CDR3 is TGCGCCAGCAGCACTGGGACAGATAACACTGAAGCTTTCTTT. Amino acids: CASSTGTDNTEAFF. The chain joins TRBV5-1 to TRBJ1-1; 7 bases line up with TRBD1. The length of the CDR3 is 14 residues. V trimming: 4 bases; J trimming: 2 bases; junction bases outside the gene matches: 5. Germline V gene sequence: CDR1 SGHRS, CDR2 YFSETQ.